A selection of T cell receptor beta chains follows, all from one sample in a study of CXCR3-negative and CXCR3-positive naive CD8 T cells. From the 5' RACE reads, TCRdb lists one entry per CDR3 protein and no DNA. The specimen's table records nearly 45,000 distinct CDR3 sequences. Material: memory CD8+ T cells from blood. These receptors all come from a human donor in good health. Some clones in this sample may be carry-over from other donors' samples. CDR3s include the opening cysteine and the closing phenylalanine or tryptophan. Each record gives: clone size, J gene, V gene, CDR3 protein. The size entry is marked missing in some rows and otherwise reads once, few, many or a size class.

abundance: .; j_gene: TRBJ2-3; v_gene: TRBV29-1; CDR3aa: CSVAGTLKDATDTQYF
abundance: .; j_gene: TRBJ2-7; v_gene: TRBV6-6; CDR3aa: CASSPADYEQYF
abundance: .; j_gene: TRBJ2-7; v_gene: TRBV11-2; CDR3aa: CASSFSGQGTYEQYF
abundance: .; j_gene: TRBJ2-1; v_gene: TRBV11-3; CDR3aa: CASSRAGEDEQFF
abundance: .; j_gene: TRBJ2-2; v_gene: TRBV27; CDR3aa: CASTDVWEANTGELFF
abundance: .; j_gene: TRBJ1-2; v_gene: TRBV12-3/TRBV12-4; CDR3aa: CASSLSGVEDGYTF
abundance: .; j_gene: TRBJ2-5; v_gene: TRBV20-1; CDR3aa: CSASRVQWPKETQYF
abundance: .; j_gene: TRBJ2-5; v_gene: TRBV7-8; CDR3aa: CASSLAGDTQETQYF
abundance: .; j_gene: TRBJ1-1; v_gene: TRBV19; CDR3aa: CASSIGLTGAEAFF
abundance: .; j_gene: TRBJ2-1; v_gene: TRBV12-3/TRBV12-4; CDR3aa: CASSTLRLALYNEQFF
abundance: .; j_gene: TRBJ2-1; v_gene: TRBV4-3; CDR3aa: CASSQRLAGDYNEQFF
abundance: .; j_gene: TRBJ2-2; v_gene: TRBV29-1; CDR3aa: CSVVLGLAPNTGELFF
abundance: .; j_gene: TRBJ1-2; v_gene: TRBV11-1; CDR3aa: CASSSRDRDYGYTF
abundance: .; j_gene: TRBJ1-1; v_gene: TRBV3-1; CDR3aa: CASSPNKAYGAEAFF
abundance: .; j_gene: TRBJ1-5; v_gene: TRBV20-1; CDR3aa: CSATEDRGSSEPQHF
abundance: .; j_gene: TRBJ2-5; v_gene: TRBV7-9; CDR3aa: CASSLVSDGETQYF
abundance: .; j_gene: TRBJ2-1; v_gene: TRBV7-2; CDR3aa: CASDLSGAGNEQFF
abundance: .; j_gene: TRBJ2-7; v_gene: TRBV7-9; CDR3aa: CASSGGQGGEQYF
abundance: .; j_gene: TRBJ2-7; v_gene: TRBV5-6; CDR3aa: CASSLEFSPYEQYF
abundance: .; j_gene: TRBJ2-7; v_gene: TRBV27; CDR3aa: CASSLGGSYEQYF
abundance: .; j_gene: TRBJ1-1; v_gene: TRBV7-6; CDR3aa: CASSWSGGNTEAFF
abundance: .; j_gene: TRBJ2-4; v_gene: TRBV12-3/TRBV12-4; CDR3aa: CASSSQSGPLKNIQYF
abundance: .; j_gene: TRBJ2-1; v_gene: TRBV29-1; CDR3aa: CSVVGRDAEQFF
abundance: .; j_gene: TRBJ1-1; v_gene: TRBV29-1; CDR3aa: CSVVGQSTEAFF
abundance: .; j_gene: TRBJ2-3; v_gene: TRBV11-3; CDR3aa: CASSPWTSGTTDTQYF
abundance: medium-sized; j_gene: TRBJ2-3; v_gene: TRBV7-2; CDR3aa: CASSGPYRTDTQYF
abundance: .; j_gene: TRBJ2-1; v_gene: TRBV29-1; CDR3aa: CSAELSGSYNEQFF
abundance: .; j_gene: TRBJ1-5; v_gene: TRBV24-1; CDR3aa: CATSGGGPNQPQHF
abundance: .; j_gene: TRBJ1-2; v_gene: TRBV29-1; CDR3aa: CSVGQGGNYGYTF
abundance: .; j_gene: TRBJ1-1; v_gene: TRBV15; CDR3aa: CATSRDLVNTEAFF
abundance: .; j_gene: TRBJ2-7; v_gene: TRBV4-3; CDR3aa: CASSQEGRESSYEQYF
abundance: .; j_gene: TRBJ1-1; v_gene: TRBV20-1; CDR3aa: CSAPPPGQGSTEAFF
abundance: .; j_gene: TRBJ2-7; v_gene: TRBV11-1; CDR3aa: CASRNLGDSRSHEQYF
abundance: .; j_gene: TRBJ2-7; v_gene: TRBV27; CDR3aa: CASSPTIPSSYEQYF
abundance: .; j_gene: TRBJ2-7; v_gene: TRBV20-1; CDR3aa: CSASRVISGGYEQYF
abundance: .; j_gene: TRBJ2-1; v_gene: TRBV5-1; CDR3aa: CASTDRDYNEQFF
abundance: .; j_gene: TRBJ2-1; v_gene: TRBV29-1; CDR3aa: CSVEEFSGGGGSSYNEQFF
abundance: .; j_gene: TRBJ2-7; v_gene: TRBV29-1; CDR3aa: CSVLSFSYEQYF
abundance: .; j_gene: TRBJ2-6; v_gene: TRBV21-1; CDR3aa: CASSRGPGANVLTF
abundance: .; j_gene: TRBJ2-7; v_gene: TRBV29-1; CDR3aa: CSVPGLANYEQYF
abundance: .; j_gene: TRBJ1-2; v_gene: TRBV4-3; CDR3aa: CASSQEGQGYTF